This passage covers 9 T cell receptor beta chains from one sample sequenced in a study of blood T cell repertoires in COVID-19. Profiling relied on immunoSEQ multiplex PCR, and the TCRdb table lists in-frame clones only, not all of them. Among about 210,000 clones, 80% to 90% were seen once, and the ten largest hold 3.8%. Sequencing was performed on PBMCs or T cells enriched from blood (not recorded which). These receptor sequences come from a woman in her forties with acute COVID-19.

The chain couples TRBV10-3 to TRBJ2-1; D may be TRBD2 (6 bases). Trimming shortened V by 2 bases and J by 7 bases, and 18 bases separated the two germline ends. The CDR3 has 16 residues. The V gene's germline CDR1 is ENHRY and CDR2 SYGVKD. The DNA for the CDR3 is TGTGCCATCAGTGAGGCCGGGACTTTTCAGGGTAATGAGCAGTTCTTC. Its protein product is CAISEAGTFQGNEQFF.

This clone was seen once. This chain links TRBV2 with TRBJ2-7, with TRBD2 identical over 10 bases. Trimming took 3 bases from V and 4 from J; bases not matched to a gene: 6. CDR1 and CDR2 (germline): SNHLY, FYNNEI. The CDR3 is 15 residues long. The CDR3 reads CASSELPSGSYEQYF. The CDR3 DNA reads TGTGCCAGCAGTGAGTTGCCTAGCGGGAGTTACGAGCAGTACTTC.

The CDR3 DNA follows: TGTGCCAGCAGACCAGGGGGCTCCGGCGGGGAGCTGTTTTTT. Protein sequence: CASRPGGSGGELFF. V gene TRBV28 combines with J gene TRBJ2-2; 8 bases align to TRBD1. J gave up 7 bases and V 6 bases, and 7 bases lay outside the gene matches. The CDR3 is 14 amino acids. Germline lookup yields CDR1 MDHEN and CDR2 SYDVKM.

The chain combines TRBV28 with TRBJ2-5; 8 bases fit TRBD2. Germline V gene data show CDR1 as MDHEN and CDR2 as SYDVKM. The V segment lost 2 bases and the J segment 5 bases; nucleotides outside the gene matches: 7. The CDR3 is made up of 15 amino acids. Here the CDR3 DNA reads TGTGCCAGCAGTTTACAAGCGGGAGTATACGAGACCCAGTACTTC. Translated, it gives CASSLQAGVYETQYF. The full variable domain, its missing parts supplied by reference TRBV28 and TRBJ2-5, is DVKVTQSSRYLVKRTGEKVFLECVQDMDHENMFWYRQDPGLGLRLIYFSYDVKMKEKGDIPEGYSVSREKKERFSLILESASTNQTSMYLCASSLQAGVYETQYFGPGTRLLVL.

The genes are TRBV11-2 and TRBJ2-7, with 11 positions matching TRBD1. V shed 5 bases and J 6 bases; nucleotides not matched to a gene: 6. Germline CDR1 is SGHAT and CDR2 is FQNNGV. This CDR3 is 14 amino acids long. The CDR3 loop reads CASSPGQGASEQYF. The CDR3 DNA is TGTGCCAGCAGCCCAGGACAGGGGGCGAGCGAGCAGTACTTC.

The J gene is TRBJ1-3, the V gene TRBV28; 11 bases agree with TRBD1. The V gene's germline CDR1 is MDHEN and CDR2 SYDVKM. The CDR3 has 18 residues. Trimming at V came to 4 bases and at J to 4 bases, leaving 12 bases not matched to a gene. The CDR3 nucleotides read TGTGCCAGCAGTTGGGCTTACGGACAGGGGGCGCAAGGAAACACCATATATTTT. Translating it yields CASSWAYGQGAQGNTIYF.

This rearrangement joins TRBV28 to TRBJ2-7; 7 bases are shared with TRBD1. This CDR3 spans 14 amino acids. The germline V gene encodes CDR1 MDHEN and CDR2 SYDVKM. V gave up 8 bases and J gave up 0 bases; unmatched junction bases: 7. The CDR3 coding sequence is TGTGCCAGCTCGACAGGGTTTAGCTCCTACGAGCAGTACTTC. Protein: CASSTGFSSYEQYF.

This sequence joins TRBV9 and TRBJ2-6, with 7 bases identical to TRBD2. The V and J ends lost 4 bases and 0 bases, in that order; junction bases with no gene match: 13. The CDR3 is 19 amino acids. The germline V gene has CDR1 SGDLS and CDR2 YYNGEE. The CDR3 region is CASSTRWGGGNSGANVLTF. CDR3 coding DNA: TGTGCCAGCAGCACCCGTTGGGGGGGAGGCAACTCTGGGGCCAACGTCCTGACTTTC.

The chain links TRBV4-2 to TRBJ2-3, with 13 bases that match TRBD2. The V gene's germline CDR1 is LGHNA and CDR2 YNFKEQ. The V gene end was trimmed by 1 base and the J gene end by 2 bases; junction bases not matched to a gene: 6. The CDR3 is 18 residues long. The CDR3 region is CASSQAGTSGAYTDTQYF. As DNA, the CDR3 is TGTGCCAGCAGCCAAGCTGGGACTAGCGGGGCTTACACAGATACGCAGTATTTT.